This T cell receptor (beta chain) was retrieved from a study of T cells after yellow fever vaccination. In the study overall: The fractions with low cell numbers were processed using SMART-Seq v4 Ultra Low Input. General study points: The secondary response peaked faster, at day 5 versus 15, but was weaker. Reappearing after the booster were most of the clones from primary vaccination (roughly 95% CD4, 75% to 90% CD8).

Germline lookup yields CDR1 SGHVS and CDR2 FQNEAQ. V shed 5 bases and J 4 bases; nucleotides not matched to a gene: 8. This CDR3 has 15 residues. This clonotype occurred many times. The antigen is not known. The 5'RACE template-switching step produced TCR cDNA and added a universal primer site and UMIs. From the 5' RACE reads, TCRdb called clonotypes with MiXCR, one entry per CDR3 protein. The repertoire holds around 590,000 distinct CDR3 sequences, with 9% to 15% as singletons. The chain has TRBV7-8 and TRBJ2-7; 10 bases are a match to TRBD2. The clonotype was recovered from a man in his thirties or forties who received the YFV17D yellow fever vaccine. The sample was PBMCs, taken on the day of the yellow fever booster vaccination. This chain's CDR3 is CASSTSGMGTYEQYF. In nucleotides, the CDR3 is TGTGCCAGCAGCACTAGCGGGATGGGAACATACGAGCAGTACTTC.